This T cell receptor (beta chain) was identified during a study of blood T cell repertoires in COVID-19. TCRdb's table, derived via immunoSEQ multiplex PCR, lists solely in-frame clones and lacks some. The sample contains just over 80,000 clones, 81% of which appear only once. Unmatched junction bases numbered 7, after V lost 4 bases and J lost 3 bases. This CDR3 has 14 residues. Germline lookup yields CDR1 SGHDT and CDR2 YYEEEE. The TCR was taken from an elderly man with acute or convalescent COVID-19. V and J are TRBV5-6 and TRBJ2-7, with TRBD1 matching over 7 bases. Sequences were obtained from peripheral blood. The CDR3, as DNA: TGTGCCAGCAGCCCTGACAGGGTCTTCTACGAGCAGTACTTC. Its protein is CASSPDRVFYEQYF.